This entry describes one TCR beta chain. Its cognate antigen is unknown. This record comes from a study of shared clonotypes between healthy human individuals. Study conclusions and caveats: The four-donor shared clonotypes exceeded non-shared clonotypes in generation probability, with non-shared ones scoring lower. Clonotypes that were shared across four donors made up around 5% of naive CD4 clonotypes. Clonotype sharing across donors was expected to vary with sequencing depth.

Profiling relied on immunoSEQ multiplex PCR, and the TCRdb table lists in-frame clones only, not all of them. The table has about 2.2 million clones, 90% to 95% seen once. In the naive CD8 group, cells lacked CD45RO and were positively selected for CCR7, so terminally differentiated effector memory CD45RA+ cells were left out. The sample consisted of naive CD8+ T cells from PBMCs. The origin of this receptor is a man aged 18-30 years in good health. Some clones in this sample may be carry-over from other donors' samples.

The CDR3 region is CASTVGGRATEQFF. In DNA, the CDR3 is TGCGCCTCAACAGTGGGCGGGAGGGCCACTGAGCAGTTCTTC. The rearrangement uses TRBV5-1 and TRBJ2-1; 9 nucleotides agree with TRBD2. There are 14 residues in the CDR3. V gave up 10 bases and J gave up 9 bases; unmatched junction bases: 14. Germline V CDR1 and CDR2: SGHRS, YFSETQ.